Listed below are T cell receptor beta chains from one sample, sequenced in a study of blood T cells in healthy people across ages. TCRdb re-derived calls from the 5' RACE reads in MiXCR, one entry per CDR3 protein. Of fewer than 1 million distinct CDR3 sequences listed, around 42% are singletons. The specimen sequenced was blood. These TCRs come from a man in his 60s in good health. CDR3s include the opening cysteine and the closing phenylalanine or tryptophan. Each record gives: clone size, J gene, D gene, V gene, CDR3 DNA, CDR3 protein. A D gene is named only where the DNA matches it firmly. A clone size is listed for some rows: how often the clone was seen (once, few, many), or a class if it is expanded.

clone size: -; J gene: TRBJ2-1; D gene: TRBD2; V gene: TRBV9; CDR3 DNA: TGTGCCAGCAGCGTAAGGAGTAGCGGGGGGCCCGAGCAGTTCTTC; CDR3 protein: CASSVRSSGGPEQFF
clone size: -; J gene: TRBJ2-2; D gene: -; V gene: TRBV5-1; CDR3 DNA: TGCGCCAGCAGGGGCTTACTAGCAGACACCGGGGAGCTGTTTTTT; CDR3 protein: CASRGLLADTGELFF
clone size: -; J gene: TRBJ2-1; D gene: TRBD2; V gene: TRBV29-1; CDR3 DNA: TGCAGCGTAGATATAGCGGGGGGGCCCAGTGAGCAGTTCTTC; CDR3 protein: CSVDIAGGPSEQFF
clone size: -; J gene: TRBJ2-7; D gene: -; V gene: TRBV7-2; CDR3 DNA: TGTGCCAGCAGCTTAGGGTCCAGGGCCGAGTCCTACGAGCAGTACTTC; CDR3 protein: CASSLGSRAESYEQYF
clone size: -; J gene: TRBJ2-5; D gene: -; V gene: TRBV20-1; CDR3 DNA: TGCAGTGCTAGTAGCCCCCGTCTTAATAAGGAGTACTTC; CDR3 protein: CSASSPRLNKEYF
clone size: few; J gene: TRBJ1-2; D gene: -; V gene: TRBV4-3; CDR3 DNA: TGCGCCAGCAGCCGGGGCCTCGGTGATGAACGGTATGGCTACACCTTC; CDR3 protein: CASSRGLGDERYGYTF
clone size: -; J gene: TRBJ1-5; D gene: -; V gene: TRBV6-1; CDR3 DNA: TGTGCCAGCAGTGGTACTAGCAATCAGCCCCAGCATTTT; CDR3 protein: CASSGTSNQPQHF
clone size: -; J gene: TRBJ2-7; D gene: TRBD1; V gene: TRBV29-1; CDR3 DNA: TGCAGCGTCTCCCCCGGGACAGGGCCCTACGAGCAGTACTTC; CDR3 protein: CSVSPGTGPYEQYF
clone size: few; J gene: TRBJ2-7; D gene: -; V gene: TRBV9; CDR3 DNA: TGTGCCAGCAGCGAGGACATACGGGACGAGCAGTACTTC; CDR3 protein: CASSEDIRDEQYF
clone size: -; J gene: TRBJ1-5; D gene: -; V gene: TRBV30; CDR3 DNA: TGTGCCTGGAGTGCGACAGAAAATCAGCCCCAGCATTTT; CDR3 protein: CAWSATENQPQHF
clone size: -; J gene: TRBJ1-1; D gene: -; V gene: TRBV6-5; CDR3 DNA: TGTGCCAGCAGTTACCGGCCCTCTGGTACTGAAGCTTTCTTT; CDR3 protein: CASSYRPSGTEAFF
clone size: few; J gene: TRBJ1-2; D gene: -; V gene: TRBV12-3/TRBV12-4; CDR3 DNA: TGTGCCAGCAGTTTAGGACAGCCGGGCGGCTACACCTTC; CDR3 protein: CASSLGQPGGYTF
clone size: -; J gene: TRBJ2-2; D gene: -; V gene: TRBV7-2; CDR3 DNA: TGTGCCAGCAGCTCAGAACAGGGATTTAACACCGGGGAGCTGTTTTTT; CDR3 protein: CASSSEQGFNTGELFF
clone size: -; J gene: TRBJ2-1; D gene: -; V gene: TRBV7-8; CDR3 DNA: TGTGCCAGCAGCTTAGGACCCAGGGGTCCCGTATATAATGAGCAGTTCTTC; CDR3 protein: CASSLGPRGPVYNEQFF
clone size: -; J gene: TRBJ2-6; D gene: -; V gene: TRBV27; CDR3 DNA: TGTGCCAGCAGCCCGGACATTGGCTCTGGGGCCAACGTCCTGACTTTC; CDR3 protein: CASSPDIGSGANVLTF
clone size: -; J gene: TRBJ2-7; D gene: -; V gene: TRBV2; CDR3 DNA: TGTGCCAGCAAAAGGACATCCAGGAGCTCCTACGAGCAGTACTTC; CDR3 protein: CASKRTSRSSYEQYF
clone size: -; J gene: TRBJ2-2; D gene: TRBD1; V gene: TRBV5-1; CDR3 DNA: TGCGCCAGCAGCTTGGGAGCCGGGCCCAGGGGGTCCACCGGGGAGCTGTTTTTT; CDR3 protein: CASSLGAGPRGSTGELFF
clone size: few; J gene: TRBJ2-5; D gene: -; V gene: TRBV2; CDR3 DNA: TGTGCCAGCAGTGTCTCCCCGCAGGGCAAAGAGACCCAGTACTTC; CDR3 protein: CASSVSPQGKETQYF
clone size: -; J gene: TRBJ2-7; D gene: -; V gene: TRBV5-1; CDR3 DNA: TGCGCCAGCAGCTTGAATGCCGTTAGCTACGAGCAGTACTTC; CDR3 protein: CASSLNAVSYEQYF
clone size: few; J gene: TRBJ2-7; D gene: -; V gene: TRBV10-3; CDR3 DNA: TGTGCCAGCAAACCCTTTGGTGGCAGAGGGACGGTGGAGCAGTACTTC; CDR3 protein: CASKPFGGRGTVEQYF
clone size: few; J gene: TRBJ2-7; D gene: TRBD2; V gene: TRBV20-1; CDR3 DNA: TGCAGCGTTAGCGGGGGGTATTCCTACGAGCAGTACTTC; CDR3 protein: CSVSGGYSYEQYF
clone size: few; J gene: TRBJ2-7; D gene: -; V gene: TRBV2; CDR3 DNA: TGTGCCACCAGGGACCAGGGTGGCTACGAGCAGTACTTC; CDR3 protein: CATRDQGGYEQYF
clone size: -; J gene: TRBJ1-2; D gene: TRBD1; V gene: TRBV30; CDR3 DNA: TGTGCCTGGAGCCCAGGGGGCGAGTATGGCTACACCTTC; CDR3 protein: CAWSPGGEYGYTF
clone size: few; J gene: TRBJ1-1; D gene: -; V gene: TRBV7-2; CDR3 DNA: TGTGCCAGCAGCTTTAGTAGAGTGAACACTGAAGCTTTCTTT; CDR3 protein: CASSFSRVNTEAFF
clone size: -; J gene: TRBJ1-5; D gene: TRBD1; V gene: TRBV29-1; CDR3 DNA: TGCAGCGTTGCGGACAGGGGCCCAGATCAGCCCCAGCATTTT; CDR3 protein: CSVADRGPDQPQHF
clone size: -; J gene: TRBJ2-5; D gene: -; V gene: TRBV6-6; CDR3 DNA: TGTGCCAGCAACCCGGGACGGGGCCCCCGAAGTGAAGAGACCCAGTACTTC; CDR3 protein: CASNPGRGPRSEETQYF
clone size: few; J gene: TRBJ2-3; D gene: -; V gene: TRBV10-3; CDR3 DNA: TGTGCCATACAGGGCCCGGGGTCCACAGATACGCAGTATTTT; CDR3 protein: CAIQGPGSTDTQYF
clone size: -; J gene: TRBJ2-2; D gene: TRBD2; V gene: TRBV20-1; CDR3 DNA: TGCAGTGCTAGAGATACTAGCGGGGTTACCGGGGAGCTGTTTTTT; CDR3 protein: CSARDTSGVTGELFF
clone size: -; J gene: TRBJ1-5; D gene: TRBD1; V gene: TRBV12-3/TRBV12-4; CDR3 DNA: TGTGCCAGCAGCCCAGACAGGGTGCATCAGCCCCAGCATTTT; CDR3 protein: CASSPDRVHQPQHF
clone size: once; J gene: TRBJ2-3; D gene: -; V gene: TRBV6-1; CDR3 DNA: TGTGCCAGCCAGCCACCGGGCCTTGATACGCAGTATTTT; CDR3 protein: CASQPPGLDTQYF
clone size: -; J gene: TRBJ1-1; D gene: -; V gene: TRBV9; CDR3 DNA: TGTGCCAGCAGCGTAGGTCGGACGAACACTGAAGCTTTCTTT; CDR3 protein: CASSVGRTNTEAFF
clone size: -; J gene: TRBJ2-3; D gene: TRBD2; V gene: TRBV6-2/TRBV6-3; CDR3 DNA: TGTGCCAGCAGTTACCCCTCTCTACTAGCGGGGCTAGATACGCAGTATTTT; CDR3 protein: CASSYPSLLAGLDTQYF
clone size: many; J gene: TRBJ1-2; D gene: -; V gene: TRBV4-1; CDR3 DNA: TGCGCCAGCAGCCAAGAGCAAGTTGGGACTGGCTACACCTTC; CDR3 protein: CASSQEQVGTGYTF
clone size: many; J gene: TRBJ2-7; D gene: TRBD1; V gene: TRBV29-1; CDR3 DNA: TGCAGCGTTGAAGAATGTATAGCGACCGGGACAGGGGCCTACGAGCAGTACTTC; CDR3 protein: CSVEECIATGTGAYEQYF
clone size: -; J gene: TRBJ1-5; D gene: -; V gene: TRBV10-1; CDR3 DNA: TGCGCCAGCAGAACCAGGACTCTGCCGCAGCCCCAGCATTTT; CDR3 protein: CASRTRTLPQPQHF
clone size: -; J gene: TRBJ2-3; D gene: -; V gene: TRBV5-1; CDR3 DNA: TGCGCCAGCAGCTTGACAGACCAGACAGATACGCAGTATTTT; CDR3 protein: CASSLTDQTDTQYF
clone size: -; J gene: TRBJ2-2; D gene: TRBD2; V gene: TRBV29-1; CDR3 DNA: TGCAGCGTTGAACCACCCGGACTAGCAGGGTCCGGGGAGCTGTTTTTT; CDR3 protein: CSVEPPGLAGSGELFF
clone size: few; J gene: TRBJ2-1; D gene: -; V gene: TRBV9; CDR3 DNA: TGTGCCAGCAGCGTAGGCAGGGTCAATGAGCAGTTCTTC; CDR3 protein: CASSVGRVNEQFF
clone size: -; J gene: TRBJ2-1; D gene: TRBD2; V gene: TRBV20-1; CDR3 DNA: TGCAGTGCTACCGGTCGGCGGGGGGTAGGTGAGCAGTTCTTC; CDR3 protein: CSATGRRGVGEQFF
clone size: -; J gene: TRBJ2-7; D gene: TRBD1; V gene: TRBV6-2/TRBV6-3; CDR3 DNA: TGTGCCAGCAATCGGGACAGCCACTACGAGCAGTACTTC; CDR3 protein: CASNRDSHYEQYF
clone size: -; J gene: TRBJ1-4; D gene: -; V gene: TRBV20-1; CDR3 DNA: TGCAGTGCTAGAGATGTGGGTGCAACTAATGAAAAACTGTTTTTT; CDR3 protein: CSARDVGATNEKLFF
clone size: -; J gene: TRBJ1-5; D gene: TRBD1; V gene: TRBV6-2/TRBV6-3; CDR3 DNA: TGTGCCAGCAGGGACAGGGGGGATAGCAATCAGCCCCAGCATTTT; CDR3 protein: CASRDRGDSNQPQHF
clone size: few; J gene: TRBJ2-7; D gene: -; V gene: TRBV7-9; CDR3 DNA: TGTGCCAGCCATCCGGCAGGCCACTACGAGCAGTACTTC; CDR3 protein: CASHPAGHYEQYF
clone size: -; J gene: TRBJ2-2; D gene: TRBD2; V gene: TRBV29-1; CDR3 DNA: TGCAGCGTTGACGTAGCGGGGAACACCGGGGAGCTGTTTTTT; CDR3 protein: CSVDVAGNTGELFF
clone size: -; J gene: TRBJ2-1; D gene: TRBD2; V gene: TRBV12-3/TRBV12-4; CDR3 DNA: TGTGCCAGCAGTGCCGGTGGGACTAGCGGGCACAATGAGCAGTTCTTC; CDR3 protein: CASSAGGTSGHNEQFF
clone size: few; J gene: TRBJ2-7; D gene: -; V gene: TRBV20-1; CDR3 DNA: TGCAGTGCCCCCGGAAGCCTGCCCCACGAGCAGTACTTC; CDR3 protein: CSAPGSLPHEQYF